This T cell receptor beta chain derives from a study of long-term antiretroviral therapy in people with HIV. The libraries were made with immunoSEQ v3.0 at survey level. Assay: immunoSEQ multiplex PCR; the TCRdb copy retains only in-frame clones and omits some. The data show 34,000 or so clones, over 75% seen once. This CDR3 region has 14 residues. The V and J ends lost 0 bases and 2 bases respectively, with 9 bases between them. Germline CDR1 is SGHRS and CDR2 is YFSETQ. The sample was unsorted PBMCs, taken around 3.3 years after starting antiretroviral therapy. This clonotype originated in a young man with HIV. The chain couples TRBV5-1 to TRBJ2-7; no clear D. CDR3 nucleotide sequence: TGCGCCAGCAGCTTGGTCCAGGAGCCCTACGAGCAGTACTTC. Translated, it gives CASSLVQEPYEQYF.